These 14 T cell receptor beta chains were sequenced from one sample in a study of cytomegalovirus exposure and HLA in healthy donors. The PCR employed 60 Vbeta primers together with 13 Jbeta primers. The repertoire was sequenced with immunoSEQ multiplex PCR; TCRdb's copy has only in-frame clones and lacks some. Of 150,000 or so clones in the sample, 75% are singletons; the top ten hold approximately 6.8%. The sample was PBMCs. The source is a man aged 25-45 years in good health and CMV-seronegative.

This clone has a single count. DNA for the CDR3: TGTGCCAGCACCTTAAGCGGGGGTGACACAGATACGCAGTATTTT. Its protein product is CASTLSGGDTDTQYF. The chain combines TRBV6-5 with TRBJ2-3; 8 bases map to TRBD2. The CDR3 consists of 15 residues. Germline CDR1 reads MNHEY; CDR2 reads SVGAGI. With V trimmed by 7 bases and J by 2 bases, 8 bases remained unmatched.

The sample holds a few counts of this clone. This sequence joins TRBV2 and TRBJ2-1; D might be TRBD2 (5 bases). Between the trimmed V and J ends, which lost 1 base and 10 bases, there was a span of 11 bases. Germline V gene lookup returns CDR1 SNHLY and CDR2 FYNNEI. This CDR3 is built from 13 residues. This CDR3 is CASSEEAWEEQFF. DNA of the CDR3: TGTGCCAGCAGTGAAGAGGCGTGGGAGGAGCAGTTCTTC.

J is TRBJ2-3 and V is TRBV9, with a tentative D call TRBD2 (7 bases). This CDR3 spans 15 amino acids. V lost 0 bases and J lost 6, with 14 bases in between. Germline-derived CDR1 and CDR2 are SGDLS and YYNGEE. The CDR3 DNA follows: TGTGCCAGCAGCGTAGAACTAGCGAGGGGGGATACGCAGTATTTT. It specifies CASSVELARGDTQYF.

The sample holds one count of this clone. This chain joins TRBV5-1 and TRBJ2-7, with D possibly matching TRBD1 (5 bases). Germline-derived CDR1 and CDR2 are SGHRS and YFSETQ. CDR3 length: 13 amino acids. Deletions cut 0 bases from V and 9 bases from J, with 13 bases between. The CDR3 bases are TGCGCCAGCAGCTTGGAGGGGTCGGCAGCGCAGTACTTC. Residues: CASSLEGSAAQYF.

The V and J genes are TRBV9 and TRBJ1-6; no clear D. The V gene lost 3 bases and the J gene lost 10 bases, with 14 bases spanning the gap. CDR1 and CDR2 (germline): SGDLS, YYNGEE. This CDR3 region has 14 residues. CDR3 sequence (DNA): TGTGCCAGCAGCGCAGGTGTTTCCGGCTCACCCCTCCACTTT. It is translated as CASSAGVSGSPLHF.

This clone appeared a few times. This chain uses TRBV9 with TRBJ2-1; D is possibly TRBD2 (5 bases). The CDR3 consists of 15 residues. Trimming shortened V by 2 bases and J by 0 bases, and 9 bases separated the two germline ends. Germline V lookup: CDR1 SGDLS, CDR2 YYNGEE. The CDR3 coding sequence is TGTGCCAGCAGCGTCGGGCGGGCCTCCTACAATGAGCAGTTCTTC. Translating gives CASSVGRASYNEQFF. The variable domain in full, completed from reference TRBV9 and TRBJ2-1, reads DSGVTQTPKHLITATGQRVTLRCSPRSGDLSVYWYQQSLDQGLQFLIQYYNGEERAKGNILERFSAQQFPDLHSELNLSSLELGDSALYFCASSVGRASYNEQFFGPGTRLTVL.

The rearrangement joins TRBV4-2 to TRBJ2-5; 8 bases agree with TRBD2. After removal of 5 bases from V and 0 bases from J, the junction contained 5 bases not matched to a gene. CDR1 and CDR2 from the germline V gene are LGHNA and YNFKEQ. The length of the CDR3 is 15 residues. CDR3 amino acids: CASSISGANQETQYF. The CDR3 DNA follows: TGTGCCAGCAGCATTAGCGGGGCGAACCAAGAGACCCAGTACTTC.

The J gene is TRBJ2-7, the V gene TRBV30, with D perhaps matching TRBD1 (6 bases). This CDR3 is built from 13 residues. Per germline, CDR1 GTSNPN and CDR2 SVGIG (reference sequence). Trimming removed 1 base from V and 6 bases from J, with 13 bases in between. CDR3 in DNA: TGTGCCTGGAGTGCTACACAGGGATCCGAGCAGTACTTC. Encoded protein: CAWSATQGSEQYF.

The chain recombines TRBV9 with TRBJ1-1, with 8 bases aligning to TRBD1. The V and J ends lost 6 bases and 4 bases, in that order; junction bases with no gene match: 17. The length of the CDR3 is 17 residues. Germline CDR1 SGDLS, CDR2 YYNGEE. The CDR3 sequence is CASTSYQGALGATEAFF. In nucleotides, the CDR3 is TGTGCCAGCACCTCATATCAGGGGGCTTTAGGGGCCACTGAAGCTTTCTTT. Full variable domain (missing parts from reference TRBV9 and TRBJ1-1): DSGVTQTPKHLITATGQRVTLRCSPRSGDLSVYWYQQSLDQGLQFLIQYYNGEERAKGNILERFSAQQFPDLHSELNLSSLELGDSALYFCASTSYQGALGATEAFFGQGTRLTVV.

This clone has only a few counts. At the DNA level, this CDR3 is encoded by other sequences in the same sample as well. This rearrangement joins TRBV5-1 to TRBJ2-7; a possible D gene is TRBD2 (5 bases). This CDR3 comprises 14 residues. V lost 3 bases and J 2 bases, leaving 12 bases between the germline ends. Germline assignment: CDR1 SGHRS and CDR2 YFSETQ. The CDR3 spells CASSSTSGAYEQYF. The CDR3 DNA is TGCGCCAGCAGCTCAACTAGTGGGGCCTACGAGCAGTACTTC.

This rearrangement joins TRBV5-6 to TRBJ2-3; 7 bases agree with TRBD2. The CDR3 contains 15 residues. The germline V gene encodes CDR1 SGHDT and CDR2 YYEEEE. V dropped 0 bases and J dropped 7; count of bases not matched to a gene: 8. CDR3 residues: CASSLGGTKAYTQYF. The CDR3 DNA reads TGTGCCAGCAGCTTGGGAGGGACTAAAGCCTATACGCAGTATTTT. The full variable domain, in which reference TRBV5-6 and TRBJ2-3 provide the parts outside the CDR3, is DAGVTQSPTHLIKTRGQQVTLRCSPKSGHDTVSWYQQALGQGPQFIFQYYEEEERQRGNFPDRFSGHQFPNYSSELNVNALLLGDSALYLCASSLGGTKAYTQYFGPGTRLTVL.

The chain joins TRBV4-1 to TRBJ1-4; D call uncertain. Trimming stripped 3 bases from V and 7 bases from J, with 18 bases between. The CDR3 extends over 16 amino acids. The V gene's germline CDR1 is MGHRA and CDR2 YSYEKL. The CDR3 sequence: CASSQGPQRGSEKLFF. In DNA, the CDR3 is TGCGCCAGCAGCCAGGGCCCTCAGCGAGGGAGTGAAAAACTGTTTTTT.

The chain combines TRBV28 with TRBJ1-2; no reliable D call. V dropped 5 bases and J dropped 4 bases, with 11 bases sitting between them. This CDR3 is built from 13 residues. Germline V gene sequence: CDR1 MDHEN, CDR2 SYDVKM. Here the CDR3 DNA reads TGTGCCAGCAGTGAGCCAAGGAGCTATGGCTACACCTTC. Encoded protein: CASSEPRSYGYTF.

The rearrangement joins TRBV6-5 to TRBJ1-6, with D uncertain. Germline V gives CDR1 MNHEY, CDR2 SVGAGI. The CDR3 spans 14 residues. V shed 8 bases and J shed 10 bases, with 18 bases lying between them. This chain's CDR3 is CASETAGAVSPLHF. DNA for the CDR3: TGTGCCAGCGAAACCGCGGGCGCGGTATCACCCCTCCACTTT.